The T cell receptor (beta chain) described here comes from a study of shared clonotypes between healthy human individuals. Study details: Serving as donors were two women and three men, whose ages spanned 18 to 49.

Here immunoSEQ multiplex PCR was the method, and the copy in TCRdb shows in-frame clones only, minus some. The table has roughly 1,100,000 clones, more than 65% seen once; the top ten hold about 1.5%. The specimen was memory CD4+ T cells sorted from blood. Subset noted: CD45RA-negative fraction. The origin of this receptor is a man in his late teens or twenties in good health.

For the CDR3, the DNA is TGTGCCAGCAGCTCCCTGACACCCACCACCGACCTCTCCTACAATGAGCAGTTCTTC. Encoded protein: CASSSLTPTTDLSYNEQFF. This chain uses TRBV5-4 with TRBJ2-1; D not certain. Germline V gene data show CDR1 as SGHNT and CDR2 as YYREEE (reference sequence). The CDR3 consists of 19 residues. Trimming cost V 3 bases and J 0 bases, with 22 bases left between them. Supplemented by reference TRBV5-4 and TRBJ2-1, the full variable domain reads ETGVTQSPTHLIKTRGQQVTLRCSSQSGHNTVSWYQQALGQGPQFIFQYYREEENGRGNFPPRFSGLQFPNYSSELNVNALELDDSALYLCASSSLTPTTDLSYNEQFFGPGTRLTVL.